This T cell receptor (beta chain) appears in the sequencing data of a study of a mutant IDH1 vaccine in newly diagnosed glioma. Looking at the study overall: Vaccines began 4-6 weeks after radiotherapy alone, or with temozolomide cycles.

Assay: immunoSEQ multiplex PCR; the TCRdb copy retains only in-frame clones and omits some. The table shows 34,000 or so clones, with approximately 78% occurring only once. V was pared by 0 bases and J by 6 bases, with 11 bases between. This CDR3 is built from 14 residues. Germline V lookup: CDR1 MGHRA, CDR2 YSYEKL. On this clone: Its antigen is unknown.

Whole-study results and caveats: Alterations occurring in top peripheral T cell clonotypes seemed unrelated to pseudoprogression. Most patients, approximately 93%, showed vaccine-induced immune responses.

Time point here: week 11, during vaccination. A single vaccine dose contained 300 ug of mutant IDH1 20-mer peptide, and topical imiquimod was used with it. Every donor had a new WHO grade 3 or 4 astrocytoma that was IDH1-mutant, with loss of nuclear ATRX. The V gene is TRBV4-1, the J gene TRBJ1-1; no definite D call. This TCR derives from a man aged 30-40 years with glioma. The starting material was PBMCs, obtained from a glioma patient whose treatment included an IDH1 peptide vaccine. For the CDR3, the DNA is TGCGCCAGCAGCCAAGATAGTTACGGCTCTGAAGCTTTCTTT. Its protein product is CASSQDSYGSEAFF.